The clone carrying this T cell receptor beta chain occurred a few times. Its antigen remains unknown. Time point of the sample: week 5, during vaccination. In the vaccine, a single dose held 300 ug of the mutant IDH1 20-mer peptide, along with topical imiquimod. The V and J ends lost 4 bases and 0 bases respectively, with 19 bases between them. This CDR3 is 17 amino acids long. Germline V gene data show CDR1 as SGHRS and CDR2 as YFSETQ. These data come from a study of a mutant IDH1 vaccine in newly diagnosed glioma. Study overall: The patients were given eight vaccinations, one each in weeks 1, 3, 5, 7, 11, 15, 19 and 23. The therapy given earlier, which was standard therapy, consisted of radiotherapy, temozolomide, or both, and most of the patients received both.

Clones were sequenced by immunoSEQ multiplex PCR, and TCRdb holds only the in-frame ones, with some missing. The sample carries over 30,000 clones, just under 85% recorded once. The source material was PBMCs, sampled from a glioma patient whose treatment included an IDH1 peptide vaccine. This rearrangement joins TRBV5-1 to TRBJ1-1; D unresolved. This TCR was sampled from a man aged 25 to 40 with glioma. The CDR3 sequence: CASSAATWSQMNTEAFF. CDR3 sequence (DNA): TGCGCCAGCAGCGCAGCTACCTGGTCCCAAATGAACACTGAAGCTTTCTTT.